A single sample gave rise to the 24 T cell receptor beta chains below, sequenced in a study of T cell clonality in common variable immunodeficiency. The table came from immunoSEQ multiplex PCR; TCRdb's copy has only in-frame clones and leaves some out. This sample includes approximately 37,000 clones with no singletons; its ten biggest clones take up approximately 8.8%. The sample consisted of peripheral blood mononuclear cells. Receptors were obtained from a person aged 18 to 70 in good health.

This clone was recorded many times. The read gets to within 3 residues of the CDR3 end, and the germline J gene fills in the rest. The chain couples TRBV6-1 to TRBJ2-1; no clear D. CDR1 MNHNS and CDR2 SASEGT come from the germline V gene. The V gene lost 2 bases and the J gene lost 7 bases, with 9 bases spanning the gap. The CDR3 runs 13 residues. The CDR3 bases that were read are TGTGCCAGCAGTGAATTCGGGTGGAATGAG. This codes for CASSEFGWNE. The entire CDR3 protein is CASSEFGWNEQFF.

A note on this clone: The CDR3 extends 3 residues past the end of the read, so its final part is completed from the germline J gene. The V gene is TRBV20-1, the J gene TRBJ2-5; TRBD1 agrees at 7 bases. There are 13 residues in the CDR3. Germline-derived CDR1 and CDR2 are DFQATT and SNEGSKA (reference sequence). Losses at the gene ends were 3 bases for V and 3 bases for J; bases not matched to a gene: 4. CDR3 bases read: TGCAGTGCTAGGGTTACAGGGGAAGAGACC. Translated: CSARVTGEET. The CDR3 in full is CSARVTGEETQYF.

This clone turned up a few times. The CDR3 protein is CASSPRAAGAYDYTF. CDR3 DNA (partial): TGTGCCAGCTCACCACGGGCGGCAGGGGCCTACGAC. The chain joins TRBV18 to TRBJ1-2; possible D gene TRBD1, 6 bases. The CDR3 end is not reached by the read, which stops 3 residues before it; the germline J gene fills it in. This CDR3 comprises 15 residues. Germline assignment: CDR1 KGHSH and CDR2 LQKENI.

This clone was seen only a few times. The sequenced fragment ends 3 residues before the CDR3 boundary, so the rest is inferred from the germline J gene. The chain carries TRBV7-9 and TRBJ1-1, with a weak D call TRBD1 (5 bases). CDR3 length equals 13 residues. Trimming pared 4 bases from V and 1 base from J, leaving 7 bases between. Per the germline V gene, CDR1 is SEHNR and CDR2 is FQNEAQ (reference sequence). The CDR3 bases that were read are TGTGCCAGCAGCTACAGGTCGAACACTGAA. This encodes CASSYRSNTE. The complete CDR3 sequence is CASSYRSNTEAFF. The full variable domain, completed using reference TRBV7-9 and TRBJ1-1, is DTGVSQNPRHKITKRGQNVTFRCDPISEHNRLYWYRQTLGQGPEFLTYFQNEAQLEKSRLLSDRFSAERPKGSFSTLEIQRTEQGDSAMYLCASSYRSNTEAFFGQGTRLTVV.

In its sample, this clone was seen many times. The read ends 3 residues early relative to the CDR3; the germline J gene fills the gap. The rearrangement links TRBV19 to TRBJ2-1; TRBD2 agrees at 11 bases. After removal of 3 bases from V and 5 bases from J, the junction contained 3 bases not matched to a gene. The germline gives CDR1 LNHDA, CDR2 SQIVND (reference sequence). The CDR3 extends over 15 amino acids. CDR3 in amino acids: CASSIETSGNNEQFF. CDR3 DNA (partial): TGTGCCAGTAGTATCGAGACTAGCGGGAACAATGAG.

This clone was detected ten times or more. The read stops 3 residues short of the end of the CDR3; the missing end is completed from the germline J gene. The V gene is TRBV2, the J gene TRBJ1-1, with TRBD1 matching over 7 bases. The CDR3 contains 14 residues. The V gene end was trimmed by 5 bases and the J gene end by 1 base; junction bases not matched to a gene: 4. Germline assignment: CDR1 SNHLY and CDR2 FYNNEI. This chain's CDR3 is CASSRQGGNTEAFF. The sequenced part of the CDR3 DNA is TGTGCCAGCAGTCGACAGGGAGGGAACACTGAA.

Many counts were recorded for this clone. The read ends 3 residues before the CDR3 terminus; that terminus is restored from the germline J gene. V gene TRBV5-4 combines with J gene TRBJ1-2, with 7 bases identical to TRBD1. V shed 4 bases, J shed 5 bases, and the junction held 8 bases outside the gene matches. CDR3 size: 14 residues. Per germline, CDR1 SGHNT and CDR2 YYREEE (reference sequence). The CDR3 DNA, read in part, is TGTGCCAGCAGCCACGACAGGGAGGGGTATGGC. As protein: CASSHDREGYG. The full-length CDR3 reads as CASSHDREGYGYTF.

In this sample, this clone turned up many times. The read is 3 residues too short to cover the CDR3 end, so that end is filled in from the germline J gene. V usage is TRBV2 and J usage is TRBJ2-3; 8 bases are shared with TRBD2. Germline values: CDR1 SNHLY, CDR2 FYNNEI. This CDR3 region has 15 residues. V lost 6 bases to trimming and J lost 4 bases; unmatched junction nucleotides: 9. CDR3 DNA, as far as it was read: TGTGCCAGCAGCCCCCAAGCGGGAGTAGCAGATACG. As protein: CASSPQAGVADT. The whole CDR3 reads CASSPQAGVADTQYF.

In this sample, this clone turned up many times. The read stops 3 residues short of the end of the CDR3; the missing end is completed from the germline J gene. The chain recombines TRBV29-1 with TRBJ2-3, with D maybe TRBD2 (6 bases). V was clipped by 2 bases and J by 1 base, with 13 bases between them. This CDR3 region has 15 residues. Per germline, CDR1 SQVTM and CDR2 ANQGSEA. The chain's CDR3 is CSVERRASGTDTQYF. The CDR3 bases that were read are TGCAGCGTTGAAAGGCGGGCTAGCGGCACAGATACG.

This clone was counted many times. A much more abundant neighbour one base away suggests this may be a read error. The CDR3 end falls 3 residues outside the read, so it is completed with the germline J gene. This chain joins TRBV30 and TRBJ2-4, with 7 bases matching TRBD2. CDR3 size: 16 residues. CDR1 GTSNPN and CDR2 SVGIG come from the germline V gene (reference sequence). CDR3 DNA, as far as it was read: TGTGCCTGGAGTGTAGTGAGGCTAGCGGTTAAAAACGTT. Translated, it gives CAWSVVRLAVKNV. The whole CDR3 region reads CAWSVVRLAVKNVQYF.

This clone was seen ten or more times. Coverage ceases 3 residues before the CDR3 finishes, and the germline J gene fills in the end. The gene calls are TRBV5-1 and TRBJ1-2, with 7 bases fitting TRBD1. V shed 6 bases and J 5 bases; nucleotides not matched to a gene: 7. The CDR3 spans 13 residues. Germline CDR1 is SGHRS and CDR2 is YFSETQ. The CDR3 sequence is CASTDRSLYGYTF. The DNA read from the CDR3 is TGCGCCAGCACGGACAGGTCTCTTTATGGC. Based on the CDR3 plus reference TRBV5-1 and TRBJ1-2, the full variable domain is KAGVTQTPRYLIKTRGQQVTLSCSPISGHRSVSWYQQTPGQGLQFLFEYFSETQRNKGNFPGRFSGRQFSNSRSEMNVSTLELGDSALYLCASTDRSLYGYTFGSGTRLTVV.

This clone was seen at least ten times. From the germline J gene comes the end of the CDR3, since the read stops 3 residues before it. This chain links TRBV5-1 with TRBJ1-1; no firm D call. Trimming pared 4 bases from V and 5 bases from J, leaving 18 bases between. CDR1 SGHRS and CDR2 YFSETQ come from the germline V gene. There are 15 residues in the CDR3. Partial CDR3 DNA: TGCGCCAGCAGCCCCCCCCTAGCGGGGAGTACTGAA. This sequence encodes CASSPPLAGSTE. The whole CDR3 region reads CASSPPLAGSTEAFF.

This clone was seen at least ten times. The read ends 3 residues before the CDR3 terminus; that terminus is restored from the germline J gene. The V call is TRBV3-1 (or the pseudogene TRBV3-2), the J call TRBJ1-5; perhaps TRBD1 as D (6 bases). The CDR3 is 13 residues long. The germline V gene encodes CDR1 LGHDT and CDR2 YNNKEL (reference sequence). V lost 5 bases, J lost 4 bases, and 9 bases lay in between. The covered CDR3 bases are TGTGCCAGCAGCTACACAGGGAATCAGCCC. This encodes CASSYTGNQP. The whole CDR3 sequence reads CASSYTGNQPQHF.

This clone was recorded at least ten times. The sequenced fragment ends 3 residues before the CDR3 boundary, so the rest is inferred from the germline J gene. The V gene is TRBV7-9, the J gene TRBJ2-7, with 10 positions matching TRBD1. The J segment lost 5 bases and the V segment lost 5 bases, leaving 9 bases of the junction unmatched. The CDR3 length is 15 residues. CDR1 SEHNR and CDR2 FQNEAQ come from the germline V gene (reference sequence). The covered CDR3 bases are TGTGCCAGCAGCCCGCGACGACAGGGGGCGGACGAG. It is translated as CASSPRRQGADE. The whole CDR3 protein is CASSPRRQGADEQYF.

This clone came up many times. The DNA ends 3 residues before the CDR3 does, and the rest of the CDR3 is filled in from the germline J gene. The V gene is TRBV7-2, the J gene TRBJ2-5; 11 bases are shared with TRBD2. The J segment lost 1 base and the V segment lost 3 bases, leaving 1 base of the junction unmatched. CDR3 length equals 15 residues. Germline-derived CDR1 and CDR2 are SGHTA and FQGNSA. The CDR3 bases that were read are TGTGCCAGCAGCTTGGGACTAGCGGTCCAAGAGACC. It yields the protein CASSLGLAVQET. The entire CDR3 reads CASSLGLAVQETQYF.

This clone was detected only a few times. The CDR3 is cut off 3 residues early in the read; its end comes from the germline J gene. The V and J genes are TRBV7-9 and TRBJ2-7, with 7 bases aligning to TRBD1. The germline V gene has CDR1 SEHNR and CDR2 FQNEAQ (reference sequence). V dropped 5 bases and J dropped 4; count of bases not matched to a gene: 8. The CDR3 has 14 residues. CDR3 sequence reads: CASSTTGKKYEQYF. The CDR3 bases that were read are TGTGCCAGCAGCACGACAGGGAAAAAGTACGAG.

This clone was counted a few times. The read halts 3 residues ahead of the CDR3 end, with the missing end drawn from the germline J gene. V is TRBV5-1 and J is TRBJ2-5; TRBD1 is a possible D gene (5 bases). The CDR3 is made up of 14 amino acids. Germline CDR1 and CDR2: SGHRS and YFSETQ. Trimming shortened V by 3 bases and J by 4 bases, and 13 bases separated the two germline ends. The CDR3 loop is CASSSGSGPETQYF. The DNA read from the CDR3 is TGCGCCAGCAGCTCGGGCTCAGGGCCAGAGACC.

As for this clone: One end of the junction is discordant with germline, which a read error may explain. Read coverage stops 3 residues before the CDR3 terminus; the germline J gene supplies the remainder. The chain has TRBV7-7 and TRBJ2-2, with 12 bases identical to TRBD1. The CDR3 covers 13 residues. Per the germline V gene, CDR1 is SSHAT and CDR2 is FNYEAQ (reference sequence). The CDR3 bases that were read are TGTGCTAGCAGCCATGGGACAGGGGGCGAG. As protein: CASSHGTGGE. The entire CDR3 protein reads CASSHGTGGELFF.

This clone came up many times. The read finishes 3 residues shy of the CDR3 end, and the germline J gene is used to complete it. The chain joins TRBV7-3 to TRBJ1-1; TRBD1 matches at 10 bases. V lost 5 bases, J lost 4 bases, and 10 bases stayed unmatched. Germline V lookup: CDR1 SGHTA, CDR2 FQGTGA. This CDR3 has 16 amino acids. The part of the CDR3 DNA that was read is TGTGCCAGCAGCGTGTCGGGACAGGGGATGGGCACTGAA. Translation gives CASSVSGQGMGTE. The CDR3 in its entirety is CASSVSGQGMGTEAFF.

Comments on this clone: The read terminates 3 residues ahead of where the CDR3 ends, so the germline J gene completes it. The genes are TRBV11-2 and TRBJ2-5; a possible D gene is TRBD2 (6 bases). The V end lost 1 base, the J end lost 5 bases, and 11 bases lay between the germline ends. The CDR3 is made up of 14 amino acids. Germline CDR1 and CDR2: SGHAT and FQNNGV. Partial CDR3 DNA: TGTGCCAGCAGCTTAGTACGGAGCGGGGAGACC. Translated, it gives CASSLVRSGET. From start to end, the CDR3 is CASSLVRSGETQYF.

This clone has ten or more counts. Incomplete CDR3 DNA: TGCAGCGTTGACCTTGGCGGGGGAAAAGAAAAA. Protein: CSVDLGGGKEK. The full CDR3 is CSVDLGGGKEKLFF. The chain combines TRBV29-1 with TRBJ1-4; a possible D gene is TRBD1 (5 bases). The DNA ends 3 residues before the CDR3 does, and the rest of the CDR3 is filled in from the germline J gene. The length of the CDR3 is 14 residues. Germline-derived CDR1 and CDR2 are SQVTM and ANQGSEA. V lost 3 bases and J 8 bases, leaving 16 bases between the germline ends.

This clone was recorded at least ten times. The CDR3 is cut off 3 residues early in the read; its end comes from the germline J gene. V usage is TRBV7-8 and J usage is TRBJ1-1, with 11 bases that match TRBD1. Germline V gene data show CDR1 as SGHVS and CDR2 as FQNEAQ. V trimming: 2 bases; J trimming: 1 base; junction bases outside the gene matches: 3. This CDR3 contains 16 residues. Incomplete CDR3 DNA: TGTGCCAGCAGCTTACGGGACAGGGGGTCGAACACTGAA. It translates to CASSLRDRGSNTE. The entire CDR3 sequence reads CASSLRDRGSNTEAFF.

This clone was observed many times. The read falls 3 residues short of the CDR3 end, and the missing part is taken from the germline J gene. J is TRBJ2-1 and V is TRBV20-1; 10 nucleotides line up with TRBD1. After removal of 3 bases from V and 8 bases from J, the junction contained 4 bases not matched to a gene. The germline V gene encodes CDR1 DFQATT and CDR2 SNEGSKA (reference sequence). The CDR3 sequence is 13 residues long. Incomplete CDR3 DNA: TGCAGTGCTAGGGGGGGGACAGGGGATGAG. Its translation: CSARGGTGDE. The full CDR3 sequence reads CSARGGTGDEQFF.

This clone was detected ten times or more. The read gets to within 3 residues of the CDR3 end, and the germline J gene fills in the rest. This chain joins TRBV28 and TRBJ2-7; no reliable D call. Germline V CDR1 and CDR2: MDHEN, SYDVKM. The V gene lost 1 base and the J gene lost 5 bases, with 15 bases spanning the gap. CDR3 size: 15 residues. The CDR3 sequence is CASSLYQVGPNEQYF. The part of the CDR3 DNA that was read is TGTGCCAGCAGTTTATACCAAGTAGGGCCCAACGAG.